These 18 T cell receptor beta chains were sequenced from one sample in a study of T cell responses to AZD1222 COVID-19 vaccine. The protocol was immunoSEQ multiplex PCR, while the TCRdb copy is restricted to in-frame clones and leaves out a portion. The profile shows 150,000 to 200,000 clones, 85% to 90% of them singletons. Sequencing was performed on peripheral blood, taken 28 days after the second AZD1222 dose. These receptors were collected from an adult who received the AZD1222 COVID-19 vaccine.

The J gene is TRBJ1-2, the V gene TRBV9; 8 positions match TRBD1. Germline lookup yields CDR1 SGDLS and CDR2 YYNGEE. The CDR3 is 13 amino acids. The trim removed 4 bases at V and 7 bases at J, leaving 6 bases unmatched. The CDR3 DNA follows: TGTGCCAGCAGCCTGGACAGGGCGGCTGGCTACACCTTC. It codes for CASSLDRAAGYTF.

This chain uses TRBV2 with TRBJ1-6; the match to TRBD1 covers 7 bases. V was clipped by 6 bases and J by 9 bases; unmatched bases: 11. The V gene's germline CDR1 is SNHLY and CDR2 FYNNEI. The CDR3 is 15 residues long. The CDR3 nucleotides read TGTGCCAGCAGAGACGGGACAGAACCACTTTCACCCCTCCACTTT. Amino acid sequence: CASRDGTEPLSPLHF. Full variable domain (missing parts from reference TRBV2 and TRBJ1-6): EPEVTQTPSHQVTQMGQEVILRCVPISNHLYFYWYRQILGQKVEFLVSFYNNEISEKSEIFDDQFSVERPDGSNFTLKIRSTKLEDSAMYFCASRDGTEPLSPLHFGNGTRLTVT.

The rearrangement uses TRBV5-6 and TRBJ1-1; D is unresolved. V shed 2 bases and J shed 2 bases, with 16 bases lying between them. The CDR3 runs to 16 residues. CDR1 and CDR2 (germline): SGHDT, YYEEEE. Here the CDR3 reads CASSFIGRGTNTEAFF. The CDR3 region has the DNA TGTGCCAGCAGCTTTATAGGGAGAGGTACTAACACTGAAGCTTTCTTT.

This sequence joins TRBV5-1 and TRBJ2-7; D is uncertain. V lost 0 bases and J 2 bases, leaving 12 bases between the germline ends. Germline CDR1 reads SGHRS; CDR2 reads YFSETQ. CDR3 size: 15 residues. CDR3 bases: TGCGCCAGCAGCTTGGGGGAAGCGACCGCCTACGAGCAGTACTTC. It encodes CASSLGEATAYEQYF.

The chain carries TRBV2 and TRBJ1-4; 7 bases align to TRBD1. V trimming: 6 bases; J trimming: 5 bases; junction bases outside the gene matches: 12. Per the germline V gene, CDR1 is SNHLY and CDR2 is FYNNEI. CDR3 length: 16 residues. The CDR3 DNA is TGTGCCAGCAGATCCCGGGACAGTCTCCTCAATGAAAAACTGTTTTTT. Protein product: CASRSRDSLLNEKLFF.

This clone was found once. V and J are TRBV2 and TRBJ2-7, with D perhaps matching TRBD1 (5 bases). The CDR3 has 14 residues. Between the trimmed V and J ends, which lost 0 bases and 4 bases, there was a span of 10 bases. Germline V gives CDR1 SNHLY, CDR2 FYNNEI. CDR3 amino acids: CASSEALKGYEQYF. The CDR3 DNA reads TGTGCCAGCAGTGAAGCGCTTAAGGGGTACGAGCAGTACTTC.

V is TRBV5-1 and J is TRBJ1-2, with D uncertain. Germline CDR1 reads SGHRS; CDR2 reads YFSETQ. This CDR3 is built from 16 residues. The V gene lost 0 bases and the J gene lost 5 bases, with 17 bases spanning the gap. The CDR3 region has the DNA TGCGCCAGCAGCTTGGTTGCGGGCCTAAGTGGGTATGGCTACACCTTC. Amino acids: CASSLVAGLSGYGYTF. Filled out from reference TRBV5-1 and TRBJ1-2, the complete variable domain reads KAGVTQTPRYLIKTRGQQVTLSCSPISGHRSVSWYQQTPGQGLQFLFEYFSETQRNKGNFPGRFSGRQFSNSRSEMNVSTLELGDSALYLCASSLVAGLSGYGYTFGSGTRLTVV.

This clone was seen a handful of times. The rearrangement links TRBV28 to TRBJ2-7, with D perhaps matching TRBD1 (5 bases). Germline CDR1 is MDHEN and CDR2 is SYDVKM. This CDR3 comprises 13 residues. Trimming shortened V by 4 bases and J by 5 bases, and 12 bases separated the two germline ends. CDR3 sequence (DNA): TGTGCCAGCAGTTCTCAGGGCGTGGACGAGCAGTACTTC. Its translation is CASSSQGVDEQYF. Complete variable domain (other parts from reference TRBV28 and TRBJ2-7): DVKVTQSSRYLVKRTGEKVFLECVQDMDHENMFWYRQDPGLGLRLIYFSYDVKMKEKGDIPEGYSVSREKKERFSLILESASTNQTSMYLCASSSQGVDEQYFGPGTRLTVT.

The rearrangement links TRBV6-5 to TRBJ2-1, with D possibly TRBD1 on 5 matching bases. This CDR3 is 15 amino acids long. The germline CDR1 and CDR2 sequences are MNHEY and SVGAGI. Between the trimmed V and J ends, which lost 7 bases and 8 bases, there was a span of 21 bases. DNA for the CDR3: TGTGCCAGCAACGACATGGGCAGGGCTATCGATGAGCAGTTCTTC. Translating gives CASNDMGRAIDEQFF.

This rearrangement joins TRBV9 to TRBJ2-2, with D unclear. The CDR3 contains 12 residues. V lost 0 bases to trimming and J lost 3 bases, with 0 bases between them. CDR1 and CDR2 (germline): SGDLS, YYNGEE. DNA of the CDR3: TGTGCCAGCAGCGTAGACACCGGGGAGCTGTTTTTT. This codes for CASSVDTGELFF. Full variable domain (missing parts from reference TRBV9 and TRBJ2-2): DSGVTQTPKHLITATGQRVTLRCSPRSGDLSVYWYQQSLDQGLQFLIQYYNGEERAKGNILERFSAQQFPDLHSELNLSSLELGDSALYFCASSVDTGELFFGEGSRLTVL.

Turning to this clone: In this CDR3 the conserved last residue, phenylalanine or tryptophan, is missing, so a read error is likely. No DNA is shown, since the ends of the CDR3 on it are uncertain; the CDR3 is the one TCRdb lists. The V call is TRBV11-2, the J call TRBJ2-2. The CDR3 numbers 13 amino acids, ends counted. The germline V gene has CDR1 SGHAT and CDR2 FQNNGV. This CDR3 reads CASSLVAAANLVM.

The V gene is TRBV9, the J gene TRBJ2-3; TRBD1 might be the D (6 bases). The CDR3 has 15 amino acids. Germline values: CDR1 SGDLS, CDR2 YYNGEE. The V gene lost 0 bases and the J gene lost 4 bases, with 12 bases spanning the gap. In DNA, the CDR3 is TGTGCCAGCAGCGTAGAGGGACAAGGCCCAGATACGCAGTATTTT. Translated: CASSVEGQGPDTQYF.

The V gene is TRBV6-5, the J gene TRBJ1-3, with TRBD1 as a possible D gene (6 bases). Looked up from germline, CDR1 is MNHEY and CDR2 is SVGAGI. Trimming pared 2 bases from V and 1 base from J, leaving 6 bases between. The CDR3 runs to 14 residues. CDR3 sequence reads: CASSYTGSGNTIYF. The CDR3 coding sequence is TGTGCCAGCAGTTACACAGGGTCTGGAAACACCATATATTTT.

The gene calls are TRBV12-5 and TRBJ1-2; perhaps TRBD1 as D (5 bases). The CDR3 length is 14 residues. Trimming cost V 0 bases and J 8 bases, with 13 bases left between them. The germline V gene encodes CDR1 LGHNT and CDR2 FRNRAP. The CDR3 coding sequence is TGTGCTAGTGGTTTGGTCCCGGGGCACGGCGGCTACACCTTC. It is translated as CASGLVPGHGGYTF.

The rearrangement joins TRBV18 to TRBJ1-1; D perhaps matches TRBD1 (6 bases). Germline values: CDR1 KGHSH, CDR2 LQKENI. V dropped 3 bases and J dropped 11 bases, with 13 bases sitting between them. CDR3 size: 12 residues. CDR3 sequence reads: CASSPLRDNAFF. The DNA of the CDR3 is TGTGCCAGCTCACCGCTCCGGGACAATGCTTTCTTT.

The chain uses TRBV29-1 and TRBJ1-1; 7 bases are a match to TRBD1. Germline V gene lookup returns CDR1 SQVTM and CDR2 ANQGSEA. With V trimmed by 7 bases and J by 1 base, 6 bases remained unmatched. This CDR3 is 13 amino acids long. CDR3 loop: CSAATGQNTEAFF. As DNA, the CDR3 is TGCAGCGCCGCGACAGGGCAGAACACTGAAGCTTTCTTT.

The V call is TRBV6-5, the J call TRBJ2-1, with 7 bases matching TRBD1. Germline trimming cut 5 bases from V and 6 bases from J; bases unmatched to any gene: 7. Germline V gene lookup returns CDR1 MNHEY and CDR2 SVGAGI. This CDR3 contains 14 residues. This CDR3 is CASSPDRVANEQFF. CDR3 nucleotide sequence: TGTGCCAGCAGTCCCGACAGGGTGGCCAATGAGCAGTTCTTC.

The chain joins TRBV7-7 to TRBJ2-7; no clear D gene. The CDR3 is made up of 13 amino acids. Germline assignment: CDR1 SSHAT and CDR2 FNYEAQ (reference sequence). V was clipped by 1 base and J by 6 bases, with 10 bases between them. The CDR3: CASSLELSGEQYF. The DNA for the CDR3 is TGTGCCAGCAGCTTAGAACTCTCCGGCGAGCAGTACTTC.